Following are 4 T cell receptor beta chains from one sample sequenced in a study of blood T cell repertoires in COVID-19. Libraries were prepared by immunoSEQ multiplex PCR; TCRdb keeps only in-frame clonotypes and omits some of them. The repertoire includes almost 80,000 clones, 82% of them detected once, and about a third sits in the top ten. Sequencing was performed on peripheral blood. The receptors derive from a woman aged 70-85 years with acute or convalescent COVID-19.

The chain carries TRBV10-3 and TRBJ2-7; D may be TRBD2 (5 bases). From germline, CDR1 is ENHRY and CDR2 SYGVKD. The CDR3 runs to 13 residues. The CDR3 DNA reads TGTGCAGCCAGTTTTGGGGAGTTTGACGAGCAGTACTTC. It codes for CAASFGEFDEQYF.

This clone has at least ten counts. This chain links TRBV2 with TRBJ2-1; 7 positions agree with TRBD2. This CDR3 region has 13 residues. V dropped 5 bases and J dropped 6; count of bases not matched to a gene: 4. The germline V gene encodes CDR1 SNHLY and CDR2 FYNNEI. The CDR3 reads CASSSGIGNEQFF. CDR3 DNA: TGTGCCAGCAGTAGCGGGATTGGCAATGAGCAGTTCTTC.

V is TRBV5-1 and J is TRBJ1-2, with 8 nucleotides matching TRBD1. CDR1 and CDR2 (germline): SGHRS, YFSETQ. Trimming cost V 4 bases and J 5 bases; bases outside gene matches: 10. The CDR3 runs to 15 residues. CDR3 sequence reads: CASSPGTGLFYGYTF. DNA for the CDR3: TGCGCCAGCAGCCCTGGGACAGGTCTCTTTTATGGCTACACCTTC.

J is TRBJ2-5 and V is TRBV11-1; D is possibly TRBD1 (6 bases). The CDR3 sequence is 14 residues long. Looked up from germline, CDR1 is SGHAT and CDR2 is FQDESV (reference sequence). Trimming left V 0 bases short and J 2 bases short, with 7 bases between. The CDR3 protein is CASSLAGGQETQYF. CDR3 bases: TGTGCCAGCAGCTTAGCAGGGGGACAAGAGACCCAGTACTTC.